Presented here are 8 T cell receptor beta chains from one specimen sequenced in a study of T cell responses to AZD1222 COVID-19 vaccine. Measured with immunoSEQ multiplex PCR; TCRdb has only the in-frame clones, and not every one. This table holds about 120,000 clones, more than 75% found once. The sequences come from peripheral blood, collected on day 0 of AZD1222 vaccination. Receptor source: an adult in good health.

The J gene is TRBJ2-2, the V gene TRBV7-9, with D possibly matching TRBD2 (7 bases). CDR1 is SEHNR, CDR2 FQNEAQ, per germline (reference sequence). V lost 1 base and J 4 bases, leaving 16 bases between the germline ends. The length of the CDR3 is 17 residues. CDR3 sequence reads: CASSLGGGDRSTGELFF. DNA of the CDR3: TGTGCCAGCAGCTTAGGAGGGGGGGATCGTAGCACCGGGGAGCTGTTTTTT.

The CDR3 here is CASSLAVWGTDTQYF. The CDR3 DNA follows: TGTGCCAGCAGTCTAGCCGTTTGGGGCACAGATACGCAGTATTTT. The chain has TRBV2 and TRBJ2-3; D is possibly TRBD2 (5 bases). There are 15 residues in the CDR3. CDR1 SNHLY and CDR2 FYNNEI come from the germline V gene. The V end was cut by 5 bases, the J end by 1 base, with 13 bases between. Drawing the rest from reference TRBV2 and TRBJ2-3, the complete variable domain is EPEVTQTPSHQVTQMGQEVILRCVPISNHLYFYWYRQILGQKVEFLVSFYNNEISEKSEIFDDQFSVERPDGSNFTLKIRSTKLEDSAMYFCASSLAVWGTDTQYFGPGTRLTVL.

This chain joins TRBV5-1 and TRBJ2-1, with TRBD1 matching 7 bases. Germline V gene lookup returns CDR1 SGHRS and CDR2 YFSETQ. This CDR3 has 14 amino acids. J was trimmed by 2 bases and V by 8 bases; bases with no gene match: 7. This CDR3 reads CASSRDSAYNEQFF. In DNA, the CDR3 is TGCGCCAGTTCCCGGGACAGCGCCTACAATGAGCAGTTCTTC.

The genes are TRBV11-1 and TRBJ2-3, with D possibly TRBD1 on 5 matching bases. V was trimmed by 1 base and J by 4 bases, leaving 6 bases between them. Germline V gene lookup returns CDR1 SGHAT and CDR2 FQDESV (reference sequence). CDR3 length: 13 residues. DNA of the CDR3: TGTGCCAGCAGCTTAGAGGGGCCAGATACGCAGTATTTT. Translation gives CASSLEGPDTQYF.

V and J are TRBV9 and TRBJ2-3; weak D call: TRBD1 (5 bases). The germline V gene has CDR1 SGDLS and CDR2 YYNGEE. With 3 bases removed from V and 3 bases from J, the gap between germline ends came to 8 bases. The CDR3 consists of 13 residues. In DNA, the CDR3 is TGTGCCAGCAGCGGAGCAGGGACAGATACGCAGTATTTT. This sequence encodes CASSGAGTDTQYF. Using reference TRBV9 and TRBJ2-3 for the parts outside the CDR3, the full variable domain is DSGVTQTPKHLITATGQRVTLRCSPRSGDLSVYWYQQSLDQGLQFLIQYYNGEERAKGNILERFSAQQFPDLHSELNLSSLELGDSALYFCASSGAGTDTQYFGPGTRLTVL.

The chain links TRBV7-9 to TRBJ1-1, with 11 bases matching TRBD1. The CDR3 is made up of 14 amino acids. V lost 4 bases to trimming and J lost 3 bases; unmatched junction nucleotides: 1. Germline values: CDR1 SEHNR, CDR2 FQNEAQ (reference sequence). The CDR3 DNA reads TGTGCCAGCAGCTGGGACAGGGGGTACACTGAAGCTTTCTTT. This translates into CASSWDRGYTEAFF.

The chain is built from TRBV27 and TRBJ1-6, with unresolved D. This CDR3 spans 14 amino acids. The V end was cut by 2 bases, the J end by 9 bases, with 11 bases between. CDR1 and CDR2 (germline): MNHEY, SMNVEV (reference sequence). CDR3 protein: CASSLEALGSPLHF. DNA for the CDR3: TGTGCCAGCAGTTTAGAAGCACTGGGTTCACCCCTCCACTTT.

The chain uses TRBV27 and TRBJ2-7, with 10 bases matching TRBD2. J gave up 6 bases and V 5 bases, and 7 bases lay outside the gene matches. The CDR3 covers 14 residues. Germline V gene sequence: CDR1 MNHEY, CDR2 SMNVEV (reference sequence). The CDR3 here is CASSLLRLAGEQYF. The CDR3 DNA is TGTGCCAGCAGTCTCCTTAGACTAGCGGGCGAGCAGTACTTC.